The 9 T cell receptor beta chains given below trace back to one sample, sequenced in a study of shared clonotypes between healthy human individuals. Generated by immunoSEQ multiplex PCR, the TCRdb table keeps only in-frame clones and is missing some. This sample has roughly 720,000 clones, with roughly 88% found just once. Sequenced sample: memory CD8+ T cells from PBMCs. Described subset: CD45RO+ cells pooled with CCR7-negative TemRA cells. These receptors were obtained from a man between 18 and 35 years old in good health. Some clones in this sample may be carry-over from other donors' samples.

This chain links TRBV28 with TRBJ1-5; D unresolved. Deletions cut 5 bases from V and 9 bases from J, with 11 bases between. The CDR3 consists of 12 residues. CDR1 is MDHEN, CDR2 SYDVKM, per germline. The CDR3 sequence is CASSPHMGPQHF. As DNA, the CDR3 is TGTGCCAGCAGTCCACACATGGGGCCCCAGCATTTT. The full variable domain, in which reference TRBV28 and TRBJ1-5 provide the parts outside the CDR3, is DVKVTQSSRYLVKRTGEKVFLECVQDMDHENMFWYRQDPGLGLRLIYFSYDVKMKEKGDIPEGYSVSREKKERFSLILESASTNQTSMYLCASSPHMGPQHFGDGTRLSIL.

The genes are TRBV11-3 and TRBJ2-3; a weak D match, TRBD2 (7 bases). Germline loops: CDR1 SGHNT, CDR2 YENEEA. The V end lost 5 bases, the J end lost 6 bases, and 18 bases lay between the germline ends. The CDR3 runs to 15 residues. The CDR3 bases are TGTGCCAGCAGCCGAGGGGGGGCCGTTGGGGATACGCAGTATTTT. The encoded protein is CASSRGGAVGDTQYF.

Written as DNA, the CDR3 is TGTGCCAGCAGCTTGGGGGAGGTTATGCGGGGCACAGATACGCAGTATTTT. Protein sequence: CASSLGEVMRGTDTQYF. This sequence joins TRBV7-9 and TRBJ2-3, with D possibly being TRBD2 (6 bases). The V end was cut by 3 bases, the J end by 1 base, with 17 bases between. This CDR3 has 17 amino acids. Germline V gene sequence: CDR1 SEHNR, CDR2 FQNEAQ (reference sequence).

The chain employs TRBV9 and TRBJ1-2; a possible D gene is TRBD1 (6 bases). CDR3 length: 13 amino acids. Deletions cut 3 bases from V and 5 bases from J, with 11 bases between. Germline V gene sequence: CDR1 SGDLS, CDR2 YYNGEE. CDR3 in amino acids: CASSANRDYGYTF. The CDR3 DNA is TGTGCCAGCAGCGCGAACAGGGATTATGGCTACACCTTC.

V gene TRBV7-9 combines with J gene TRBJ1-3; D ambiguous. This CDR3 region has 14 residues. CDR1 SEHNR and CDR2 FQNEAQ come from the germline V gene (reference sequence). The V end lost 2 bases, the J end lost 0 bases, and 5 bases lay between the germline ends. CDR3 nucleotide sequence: TGTGCCAGCAGCTTATTGCTCTCTGGAAACACCATATATTTT. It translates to CASSLLLSGNTIYF.

CDR3 in amino acids: CASSHREAGHEQFF. DNA for the CDR3: TGCGCCAGCAGCCACCGGGAGGCCGGGCATGAGCAGTTCTTC. The chain carries TRBV4-1 and TRBJ2-1, with 7 bases lining up with TRBD2. The germline CDR1 and CDR2 sequences are MGHRA and YSYEKL. Germline trimming cut 3 bases from V and 8 bases from J; bases unmatched to any gene: 7. The CDR3 is 14 amino acids.

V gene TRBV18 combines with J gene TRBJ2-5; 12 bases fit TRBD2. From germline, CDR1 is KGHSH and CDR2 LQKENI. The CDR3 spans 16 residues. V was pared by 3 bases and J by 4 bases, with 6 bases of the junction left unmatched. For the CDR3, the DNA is TGTGCCAGCTCACCCCTGACTAGCGGGAGTCTAGAGACCCAGTACTTC. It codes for CASSPLTSGSLETQYF.

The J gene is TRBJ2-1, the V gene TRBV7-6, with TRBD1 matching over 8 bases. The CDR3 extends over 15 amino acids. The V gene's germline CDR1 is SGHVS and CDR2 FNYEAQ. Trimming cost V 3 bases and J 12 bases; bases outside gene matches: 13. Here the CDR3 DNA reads TGTGCCAGCAGCTTGTTGACTGGGACAGGCCATCTGCAGTTCTTC. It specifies CASSLLTGTGHLQFF.

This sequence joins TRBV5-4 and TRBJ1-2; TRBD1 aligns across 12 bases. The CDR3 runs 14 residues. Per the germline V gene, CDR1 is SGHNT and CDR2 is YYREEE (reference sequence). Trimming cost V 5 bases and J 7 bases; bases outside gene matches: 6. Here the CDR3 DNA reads TGTGCCAGCAGACCCGGGACAGGGGGCTCTGGCTACACCTTC. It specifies CASRPGTGGSGYTF.